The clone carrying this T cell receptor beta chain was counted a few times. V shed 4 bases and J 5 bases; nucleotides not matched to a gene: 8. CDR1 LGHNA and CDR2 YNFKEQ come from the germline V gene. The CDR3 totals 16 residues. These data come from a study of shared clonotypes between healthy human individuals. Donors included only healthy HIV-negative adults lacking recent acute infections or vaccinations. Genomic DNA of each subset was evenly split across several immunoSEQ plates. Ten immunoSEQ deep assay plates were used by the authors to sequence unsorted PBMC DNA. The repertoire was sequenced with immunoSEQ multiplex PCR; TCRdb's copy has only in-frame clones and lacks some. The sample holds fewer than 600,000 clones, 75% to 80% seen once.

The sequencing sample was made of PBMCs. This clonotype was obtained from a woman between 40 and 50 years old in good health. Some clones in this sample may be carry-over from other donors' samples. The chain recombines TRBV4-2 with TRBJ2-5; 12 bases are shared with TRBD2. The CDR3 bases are TGTGCCAGCAGCCCAAACCGACTAGCGGGAGCGGAGACCCAGTACTTC. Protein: CASSPNRLAGAETQYF.